This TCR beta chain emerged from a study of T cells in Graves' hyperthyroidism and ophthalmopathy. Study outcomes and limitations: Stable hyperthyroidism and ophthalmopathy were separated using 13 V-J signatures.

Those patients with uncontrolled infection, other autoimmune disease, pregnancy or lactation were excluded. Germline CDR1 reads KGHSH; CDR2 reads LQKENI. The CDR3 is made up of 15 amino acids. The ends were cut back, 3 bases at V and 10 bases at J, with 16 bases in the middle. Authors of the study amplified TCR beta CDR3 regions from RNA transcripts. With the HTBI primer set, the TCR CDR3 went through a first round of RT-PCR. TCRdb passed the multiplex PCR reads through MiXCR, listing each CDR3 protein once. Among about 380,000 distinct CDR3 sequences listed, approximately 17% were seen once. The sample holds a few counts of this clonotype. Its antigen is unidentified.

V is TRBV18 and J is TRBJ1-6; the D gene is possibly TRBD1 (5 bases). Input material: blood. This clonotype was sampled from a man younger than 35 with Graves' ophthalmopathy. Written as DNA, the CDR3 is TGTGCCAGCTCACCGGGGCTGATTCACGAATCACCCCTCCACTTT. Protein product: CASSPGLIHESPLHF.